This is a list of T cell receptor beta chains from one sample in a study of control samples from healthy donors and cancer patients. This table comes from immunoSEQ multiplex PCR, and its TCRdb copy is limited to in-frame clones, with some not included. This sample has around 170,000 clones, with 88% found just once. The sequenced sample consisted of blood. Receptors originate from a woman in her twenties or thirties in good health. Each CDR3 is given with its conserved first and last residue. Each record gives: clone size, J gene, D gene, V gene, CDR3 protein, CDR3 DNA. A D gene is named only where the DNA matches it firmly. The size field is filled for only some rows; it gives once, few, many or a size class.

>NA|TRBJ2-1|TRBD1|TRBV10-3
CAITEVGQGRNEQFF
TGTGCCATCACCGAGGTGGGACAGGGTAGGAATGAGCAGTTCTTC
>once|TRBJ1-2|TRBD1|TRBV9
CASSRDRGEYGYTF
TGTGCCAGCAGCCGGGACAGGGGGGAGTATGGCTACACCTTC
>NA|TRBJ2-7|TRBD2|TRBV3-1/TRBV3-2
CASSPQPLAGPLSYEQYF
TGTGCCAGCAGCCCGCAACCTTTAGCGGGACCGCTCTCCTACGAGCAGTACTTC
>NA|TRBJ1-1|TRBD1|TRBV6-2/TRBV6-3
CASSYVVGQVNTEAFF
TGTGCCAGCAGTTACGTCGTGGGACAGGTGAACACTGAAGCTTTCTTT
>NA|TRBJ1-1|NA|TRBV19
CASSMSGRTEAFF
TGTGCCAGTAGTATGTCAGGGAGGACTGAAGCTTTCTTT
>NA|TRBJ2-1|NA|TRBV27
CASSLSRMNEQFF
TGTGCCAGCAGTTTATCCAGGATGAATGAGCAGTTCTTC
>NA|TRBJ1-5|TRBD1|TRBV10-3
CAISESRGGGGNQPQHF
TGTGCCATCAGTGAGTCGAGAGGGGGCGGGGGCAATCAGCCCCAGCATTTT
>NA|TRBJ1-3|NA|TRBV27
CASSLGKSGNTIYF
TGTGCCAGCAGTTTGGGAAAATCTGGAAACACCATATATTTT
>NA|TRBJ1-5|NA|TRBV27
CASREMGGHQPQHF
TGTGCCAGCAGAGAAATGGGGGGGCATCAGCCCCAGCATTTT
>NA|TRBJ1-5|NA|TRBV19
CASSMVGANQPQHF
TGTGCCAGTAGTATGGTCGGGGCCAATCAGCCCCAGCATTTT
>NA|TRBJ2-7|TRBD1|TRBV18
CASSPSGTGTVKGPYEQYF
TGTGCCAGCTCACCTTCCGGGACAGGGACGGTCAAGGGGCCCTACGAGCAGTACTTC
>NA|TRBJ1-2|NA|TRBV6-1
CASSEAGGGYTF
TGTGCCAGCAGTGAGGCGGGAGGGGGCTACACCTTC
>once|TRBJ2-1|NA|TRBV1
CTSSHDYTSGDSIFYNEQFF
TGCACCAGCAGCCATGATTATACTAGCGGGGATTCTATTTTCTACAATGAGCAGTTCTTC
>NA|TRBJ2-5|TRBD2|TRBV27
CASRPSGRGETQYF
TGTGCCAGCAGACCTAGCGGGAGGGGAGAGACCCAGTACTTC
>few|TRBJ1-4|NA|TRBV2
CASRDTWTGKLFF
TGTGCCAGCAGAGACACATGGACTGGAAAACTGTTTTTT
>NA|TRBJ1-3|NA|TRBV7-2
CASSLAARGVGNTIYF
TGTGCCAGCAGCTTAGCGGCCCGGGGAGTAGGAAACACCATATATTTT
>NA|TRBJ2-1|NA|TRBV4-2
CASSQALGGSYNEQFF
TGTGCCAGCAGCCAAGCCCTCGGAGGCTCCTACAATGAGCAGTTCTTC
>NA|TRBJ1-1|NA|TRBV3-1/TRBV3-2
CASSQGVSRSTEAFF
TGTGCCAGCAGCCAAGGAGTAAGTCGTAGCACTGAAGCTTTCTTT
>NA|TRBJ1-2|TRBD1|TRBV4-1
CASSTQTGTNYGYTF
TGCGCCAGCAGCACCCAGACAGGGACTAACTATGGCTACACCTTC
>NA|TRBJ1-2|NA|TRBV28
CASSSGAENGYTF
TGTGCCAGCAGTTCAGGGGCCGAGAATGGCTACACCTTC
>NA|TRBJ1-1|NA|TRBV4-1
CASSQEKGRLNTEAFF
TGCGCCAGCAGCCAAGAGAAGGGTAGGCTGAACACTGAAGCTTTCTTT
>NA|TRBJ2-5|NA|TRBV5-4
CASSVDGVLEETQYF
TGTGCCAGCAGCGTGGACGGGGTCTTAGAAGAGACCCAGTACTTC
>NA|TRBJ2-1|TRBD2|TRBV19
CASSTLADYNEQFF
TGTGCCAGTAGTACACTAGCGGACTACAATGAGCAGTTCTTC
>NA|TRBJ1-2|NA|TRBV12-3/TRBV12-4
CASSPTTRLGYTF
TGTGCCAGCAGTCCCACTACCCGGCTTGGCTACACCTTC
>NA|TRBJ2-1|NA|TRBV19
CASSIDSGTVYNEQFF
TGTGCCAGTAGTATAGATTCCGGGACTGTCTACAATGAGCAGTTCTTC
>NA|TRBJ2-1|NA|TRBV19
CASSPRESSEQFF
TGTGCCAGTAGTCCCCGGGAGTCTAGTGAGCAGTTCTTC
>NA|TRBJ2-7|TRBD2|TRBV29-1
CSVEPSGRYEQYF
TGCAGCGTTGAACCTAGCGGGAGGTACGAGCAGTACTTC
>NA|TRBJ1-5|NA|TRBV7-8
CASSPQGQPQHF
TGTGCCAGCAGCCCGCAGGGTCAGCCCCAGCATTTT
>once|TRBJ1-1|NA|TRBV6-5
CASSLNINWNTEAFF
TGTGCCAGCAGTCTTAATATAAATTGGAACACTGAAGCTTTCTTT
>NA|TRBJ1-2|NA|TRBV25-1
CASSQGTYGYTF
TGTGCCAGCAGTCAAGGGACTTATGGCTACACCTTC
>once|TRBJ1-2|TRBD1|TRBV5-1
CASSTTGGHYGYTF
TGCGCCAGCAGCACTACAGGGGGCCACTATGGCTACACCTTC
>NA|TRBJ2-2|NA|TRBV6-5
CASWGGTVTGELFF
TGTGCCAGCTGGGGGGGGACAGTCACCGGGGAGCTGTTTTTT
>NA|TRBJ1-2|TRBD1|TRBV29-1
CSVESQGVGGYTF
TGCAGCGTTGAGTCCCAGGGGGTGGGAGGCTACACCTTC
>once|TRBJ2-1|TRBD2|TRBV11-2
CASSGAGGNEQFF
TGTGCCAGCAGCGGGGCGGGGGGAAATGAGCAGTTCTTC